This passage covers 29 T cell receptor beta chains from one sample sequenced in a study of shared clonotypes between healthy human individuals. Generated by immunoSEQ multiplex PCR, the TCRdb table keeps only in-frame clones and is missing some. The sample yields 2,500,000 or so clones, more than 80% seen once. Sequences were obtained from naive CD4+ T cells sorted from blood. The subset: CD45RA+ positively selected. The origin of the receptors is a man aged 18 to 29 in good health.

V gene TRBV6-4 combines with J gene TRBJ1-6; possibly TRBD1 for D (5 bases). In germline, CDR1 is MRHNA, CDR2 SNTAGT. Trimming left V 8 bases short and J 3 bases short, with 26 bases between. The CDR3 consists of 19 residues. CDR3 in amino acids: CASPVAIPGASSYNSPLHF. The CDR3 coding sequence is TGTGCCAGCCCGGTGGCTATCCCTGGGGCGAGCAGCTATAATTCACCCCTCCACTTT.

The chain recombines TRBV27 with TRBJ2-3; the D gene is possibly TRBD1 (5 bases). Germline V gene data show CDR1 as MNHEY and CDR2 as SMNVEV (reference sequence). V gave up 3 bases and J gave up 7 bases, with 17 bases separating them. The CDR3 consists of 15 residues. CDR3 region: CASSFPGNPPHTQYF. The CDR3 bases are TGTGCCAGCAGTTTCCCAGGGAATCCCCCACATACGCAGTATTTT.

The chain couples TRBV30 to TRBJ1-4, with D maybe TRBD1 (6 bases). Germline values: CDR1 GTSNPN, CDR2 SVGIG (reference sequence). This CDR3 has 14 amino acids. Trimming took 7 bases from V and 5 from J, leaving 17 bases between them. In DNA, the CDR3 is TGTGCCTCTATAGGGGGGACCAACAATGAAAAACTGTTTTTT. Translation: CASIGGTNNEKLFF.

This clone was seen only once. The J gene is TRBJ1-6, the V gene TRBV27; D not certain. V lost 1 base, J lost 5 bases, and 9 bases lay in between. This CDR3 contains 15 residues. Looked up from germline, CDR1 is MNHEY and CDR2 is SMNVEV (reference sequence). The CDR3 sequence: CASSLFRVDNSPLHF. Here the CDR3 DNA reads TGTGCCAGCAGTTTATTTAGGGTGGATAATTCACCCCTCCACTTT.

This clone was recorded once. The chain links TRBV4-1 to TRBJ1-2; 8 bases are a match to TRBD1. CDR3 length: 17 amino acids. Losses at the gene ends were 2 bases for V and 2 bases for J; bases not matched to a gene: 10. CDR1 and CDR2 (germline): MGHRA, YSYEKL. CDR3 loop: CASSQSPTGGLNYGYTF. Written as DNA, the CDR3 is TGCGCCAGCAGCCAAAGCCCTACAGGGGGTTTAAACTATGGCTACACCTTC.

This chain connects TRBV30 to TRBJ1-2, with 7 bases fitting TRBD1. V lost 7 bases to trimming and J lost 5 bases; unmatched junction nucleotides: 4. The CDR3 runs to 11 residues. Germline CDR1 GTSNPN, CDR2 SVGIG (reference sequence). In DNA form, the CDR3 reads TGTGCCTACGGACAGGTTTATGGCTACACCTTC. Translating gives CAYGQVYGYTF.

The V call is TRBV6-6, the J call TRBJ2-3; TRBD2 matches 11 bases. The CDR3 consists of 16 residues. Germline-derived CDR1 and CDR2 are MNHNY and SVGAGI (reference sequence). Germline trimming cut 5 bases from V and 2 bases from J; bases unmatched to any gene: 6. The CDR3 spells CASSTLAGGSTDTQYF. DNA of the CDR3: TGTGCCAGCAGTACCCTAGCGGGGGGTTCCACAGATACGCAGTATTTT.

Note on this clone: Within the sample, other DNA sequences also encode this same CDR3. V gene TRBV6-5 combines with J gene TRBJ2-2; 8 positions match TRBD1. V gave up 6 bases and J gave up 7 bases; unmatched junction bases: 7. Germline CDR1 and CDR2: MNHEY and SVGAGI. There are 14 residues in the CDR3. The chain's CDR3 is CASSRGQGGGELFF. For the CDR3, the DNA is TGTGCCAGCAGCCGAGGACAGGGTGGCGGGGAGCTGTTTTTT.

V gene TRBV7-2 combines with J gene TRBJ2-1, with 11 positions matching TRBD2. Germline-derived CDR1 and CDR2 are SGHTA and FQGNSA. V was pared by 4 bases and J by 0 bases, with 5 bases of the junction left unmatched. The CDR3 is made up of 17 amino acids. The CDR3 nucleotides are TGTGCCAGCAGCTCCAGGGGGACTAGCGGCTCCTACAATGAGCAGTTCTTC. As protein: CASSSRGTSGSYNEQFF.

CDR3 nucleotide sequence: TGTGCCAGCTCACCGGACAGTCTGGGCTACACCTTC. It encodes CASSPDSLGYTF. This chain joins TRBV18 and TRBJ1-2; a possible D gene is TRBD1 (6 bases). Trimming took off 3 bases at V and 8 bases at J, with 10 bases between the two ends. Germline V gives CDR1 KGHSH, CDR2 LQKENI. CDR3 length equals 12 residues.

V usage is TRBV19 and J usage is TRBJ2-7; 8 bases are shared with TRBD1. V lost 6 bases and J lost 12; bases outside the gene matches: 10. CDR1 is LNHDA and CDR2 is SQIVND in the germline V gene (reference sequence). This CDR3 contains 12 residues. CDR3 coding DNA: TGTGCCAGTAGAGGGACAGGTGGCGTTTCGTACTTC. Encoded protein: CASRGTGGVSYF.

The J gene is TRBJ1-1, the V gene TRBV5-4; 8 bases are shared with TRBD1. The V and J ends lost 0 bases and 0 bases, in that order; junction bases with no gene match: 7. Germline CDR1 is SGHNT and CDR2 is YYREEE (reference sequence). The CDR3 has 17 amino acids. The CDR3 spells CASSLGTGTILNTEAFF. In DNA, the CDR3 is TGTGCCAGCAGCTTGGGGACAGGGACAATTCTGAACACTGAAGCTTTCTTT.

The chain carries TRBV11-3 and TRBJ2-2; 8 nucleotides line up with TRBD2. Germline CDR1 and CDR2: SGHNT and YENEEA. V was clipped by 5 bases and J by 7 bases; unmatched bases: 12. The CDR3 is made up of 16 amino acids. The CDR3 nucleotides read TGTGCCAGCAGCGCCGTGGCGGGGGGAATGGGCGGGGAGCTGTTTTTT. Its protein is CASSAVAGGMGGELFF. The full variable domain, completed using reference TRBV11-3 and TRBJ2-2, is EAGVVQSPRYKIIEKKQPVAFWCNPISGHNTLYWYLQNLGQGPELLIRYENEEAVDDSQLPKDRFSAERLKGVDSTLKIQPAELGDSAVYLCASSAVAGGMGGELFFGEGSRLTVL.

The chain carries TRBV10-2 and TRBJ1-3; D is unresolved. This CDR3 has 17 residues. The V and J ends lost 7 bases and 0 bases respectively, with 19 bases between them. Germline CDR1 and CDR2: WSHSY and SAAADI. The CDR3 protein is CASTDSGRLNSGNTIYF. The CDR3 DNA follows: TGCGCCAGCACCGACTCGGGGAGACTAAACTCTGGAAACACCATATATTTT.

The chain joins TRBV11-2 to TRBJ2-3; possibly TRBD2 for D (7 bases). CDR1 is SGHAT and CDR2 is FQNNGV in the germline V gene. The CDR3 loop spans 15 amino acids. The V gene lost 2 bases and the J gene lost 0 bases, with 9 bases spanning the gap. CDR3 DNA: TGTGCCAGCAGCTTATCGGGGGGCAGCACAGATACGCAGTATTTT. Translated: CASSLSGGSTDTQYF.

The J gene is TRBJ2-1, the V gene TRBV5-1; 8 bases map to TRBD1. CDR3 size: 13 residues. After removal of 4 bases from V and 6 bases from J, the junction contained 3 bases not matched to a gene. Per the germline V gene, CDR1 is SGHRS and CDR2 is YFSETQ. The chain's CDR3 is CASSATGVNEQFF. CDR3 DNA sequence: TGCGCCAGCAGCGCGACAGGGGTCAATGAGCAGTTCTTC.

This chain joins TRBV18 and TRBJ2-3; TRBD2 agrees at 8 bases. Germline CDR1 KGHSH, CDR2 LQKENI. The V segment lost 3 bases and the J segment 2 bases; nucleotides outside the gene matches: 7. This CDR3 has 16 amino acids. CDR3 region: CASSPPGTRTTDTQYF. The CDR3 DNA reads as TGTGCCAGCTCACCCCCCGGGACTAGAACCACAGATACGCAGTATTTT. The full variable domain, in which reference TRBV18 and TRBJ2-3 provide the parts outside the CDR3, is NAGVMQNPRHLVRRRGQEARLRCSPMKGHSHVYWYRQLPEEGLKFMVYLQKENIIDESGMPKERFSAEFPKEGPSILRIQQVVRGDSAAYFCASSPPGTRTTDTQYFGPGTRLTVL.

The rearrangement joins TRBV10-2 to TRBJ2-1, with D uncertain. Germline CDR1 and CDR2: WSHSY and SAAADI. This CDR3 has 11 amino acids. Deletions cut 9 bases from V and 10 bases from J, with 13 bases between. The CDR3 is CASGRLEEQFF. CDR3 nucleotide sequence: TGCGCCAGTGGCAGGTTGGAGGAGCAGTTCTTC.

The rearrangement joins TRBV2 to TRBJ2-5; D gene uncertain. CDR1 is SNHLY and CDR2 is FYNNEI in the germline V gene. The length of the CDR3 is 12 residues. V shed 6 bases and J shed 5 bases, with 10 bases lying between them. This CDR3 is CASRGLYETQYF. CDR3 coding DNA: TGTGCCAGCAGGGGCCTCTACGAGACCCAGTACTTC.

In the case of this clone: Other DNA sequences in the same sample also yield this CDR3. CDR3 sequence: CASSEAPGGGNQPQHF. In DNA, the CDR3 is TGTGCCAGCAGTGAAGCGCCGGGTGGGGGCAATCAGCCCCAGCATTTT. V usage is TRBV2 and J usage is TRBJ1-5; D uncertain. Trimming pared 0 bases from V and 2 bases from J, leaving 11 bases between. This CDR3 comprises 16 residues. Per germline, CDR1 SNHLY and CDR2 FYNNEI.

Only a few counts were recorded for this clone. The chain carries TRBV30 and TRBJ1-5, with D perhaps TRBD1 (5 bases). The ends were cut back, 5 bases at V and 0 bases at J, with 14 bases in the middle. The CDR3 runs 15 residues. The germline CDR1 and CDR2 sequences are GTSNPN and SVGIG (reference sequence). The CDR3 sequence: CAWGFQGDSNQPQHF. CDR3 in DNA: TGTGCCTGGGGATTTCAGGGAGATAGCAATCAGCCCCAGCATTTT.

The rearrangement joins TRBV5-1 to TRBJ1-1, with D maybe TRBD1 (6 bases). This CDR3 contains 14 residues. Germline CDR1 is SGHRS and CDR2 is YFSETQ. V was clipped by 5 bases and J by 2 bases, with 13 bases between them. CDR3 coding DNA: TGCGCCAGCAGTTCGGGACATGTAAACACTGAAGCTTTCTTT. Residues: CASSSGHVNTEAFF.

The chain links TRBV6-5 to TRBJ2-7; TRBD2 agrees at 8 bases. Per germline, CDR1 MNHEY and CDR2 SVGAGI. The CDR3 is made up of 15 amino acids. Trimming removed 6 bases from V and 2 bases from J; junction bases left unmatched: 9. The CDR3 DNA is TGTGCCAGCAGGAGTACCGGGACTAGTACCTACGAGCAGTACTTC. Protein product: CASRSTGTSTYEQYF.

V is TRBV2 and J is TRBJ1-3; D gene unclear. This CDR3 has 14 residues. Per germline, CDR1 SNHLY and CDR2 FYNNEI. V lost 6 bases and J 2 bases, leaving 11 bases between the germline ends. CDR3 in DNA: TGTGCCAGCAGCCAACAGAGAACTGGAAACACCATATATTTT. This gives the protein CASSQQRTGNTIYF. The whole variable domain, filled in from reference TRBV2 and TRBJ1-3, reads EPEVTQTPSHQVTQMGQEVILRCVPISNHLYFYWYRQILGQKVEFLVSFYNNEISEKSEIFDDQFSVERPDGSNFTLKIRSTKLEDSAMYFCASSQQRTGNTIYFGEGSWLTVV.

The chain has TRBV7-3 and TRBJ2-3; a possible D gene is TRBD2 (5 bases). The germline V gene encodes CDR1 SGHTA and CDR2 FQGTGA. This CDR3 spans 16 amino acids. V was shortened by 5 bases and J by 6 bases, with 21 bases between the two germline ends. The CDR3 coding sequence is TGTGCCAGCAGCCCCTCCCTCGGCGGGCAACGGGATACGCAGTATTTT. As protein: CASSPSLGGQRDTQYF.

The chain is built from TRBV30 and TRBJ2-3; a weak D match, TRBD2 (6 bases). Germline V CDR1 and CDR2: GTSNPN, SVGIG (reference sequence). The germline V and J ends were trimmed by 1 base and 3 bases, with 11 bases remaining between them. CDR3 size: 14 residues. CDR3 residues: CAWSDGRRTDTQYF. For the CDR3, the DNA is TGTGCCTGGAGTGACGGGAGAAGGACAGATACGCAGTATTTT.

The V gene is TRBV7-2, the J gene TRBJ2-7, with TRBD2 identical over 10 bases. Germline trimming cut 5 bases from V and 2 bases from J; bases unmatched to any gene: 12. The CDR3 runs to 17 residues. Per the germline V gene, CDR1 is SGHTA and CDR2 is FQGNSA. CDR3 nucleotide sequence: TGTGCCAGCAGCCCTTATCGCTCAGCGGGAGGGACCTACGAGCAGTACTTC. Translated, it gives CASSPYRSAGGTYEQYF.

This chain uses TRBV5-6 with TRBJ1-1; 11 bases fit TRBD1. V gave up 4 bases and J gave up 0 bases; unmatched junction bases: 2. Germline V gives CDR1 SGHDT, CDR2 YYEEEE. There are 15 residues in the CDR3. The CDR3 is CASSEDRGLNTEAFF. The CDR3 coding sequence is TGTGCCAGCAGCGAGGACAGGGGGCTGAACACTGAAGCTTTCTTT.

This chain joins TRBV12-2 and TRBJ2-3; the table's D call, TRBD2, was not checked against the DNA. TRBV12-2 counts as a pseudogene. This CDR3 region has 16 residues. In DNA, the CDR3 is TGTGCAAGGTCGGGAGATTGGGGGGGAGCGACAGATACGCAGTATTTT. As protein: CARSGDWGGATDTQYF.